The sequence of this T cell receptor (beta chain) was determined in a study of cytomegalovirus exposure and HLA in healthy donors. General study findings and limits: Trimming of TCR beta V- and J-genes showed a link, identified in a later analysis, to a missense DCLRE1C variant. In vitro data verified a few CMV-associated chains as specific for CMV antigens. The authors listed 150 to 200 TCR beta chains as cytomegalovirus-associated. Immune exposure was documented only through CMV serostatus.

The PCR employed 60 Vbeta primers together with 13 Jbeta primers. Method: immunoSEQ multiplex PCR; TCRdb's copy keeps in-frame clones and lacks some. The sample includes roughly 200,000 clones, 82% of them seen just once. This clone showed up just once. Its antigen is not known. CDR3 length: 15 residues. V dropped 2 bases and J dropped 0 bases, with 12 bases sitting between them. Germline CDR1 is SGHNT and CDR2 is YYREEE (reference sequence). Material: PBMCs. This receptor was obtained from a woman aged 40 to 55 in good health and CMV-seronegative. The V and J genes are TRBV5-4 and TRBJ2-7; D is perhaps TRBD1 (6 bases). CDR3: CASSFGTMSSYEQYF. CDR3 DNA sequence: TGTGCCAGCAGCTTTGGGACAATGAGCTCCTACGAGCAGTACTTC.